The text below deals with one TCR beta chain. The data derive from a study of blood T cell repertoires in COVID-19. Some clones are missing from TCRdb's copy, which holds only in-frame ones; the method was immunoSEQ multiplex PCR. The table shows 150,000 to 200,000 clones, with 88% occurring only once. The receptor's source is a woman aged 18-35 years who had recovered from COVID-19. The sample comprised PBMCs or T cells enriched from blood (not recorded which).

The DNA of the CDR3 is TGCGCCAGCACCAGGACTAGCGGGCTATACGTCTCTGGGGCCAACGTCCTGACTTTC. Translating gives CASTRTSGLYVSGANVLTF. V and J are TRBV10-2 and TRBJ2-6, with TRBD2 matching 11 bases. The CDR3 is made up of 19 amino acids. The V and J ends lost 7 bases and 0 bases, in that order; junction bases with no gene match: 11. The V gene's germline CDR1 is WSHSY and CDR2 SAAADI.